The entry below gives a single T cell receptor (beta chain) sequence along with its context. Its target is not known. CD4+ cells of the naive, central memory, regulatory and stem cell-like memory types were sorted via CD45RO/CCR7/CD25/CD127/CD95/CD27. The authors obtained over 95% purity in all sorted populations. Per the germline V gene, CDR1 is SGHRS and CDR2 is YFSETQ. This CDR3 comprises 15 residues. V lost 2 bases, J lost 4 bases, and 7 bases stayed unmatched. This sample is part of a study of beta chain features in type 1 diabetes. Broader study findings: Within each of all four CD4+ subsets, Type 1 diabetes patients had TCRB CDR3s that were moderately but significantly shorter. The question left open here concerned HLA type influencing TCRB rearrangement. Patients with type 1 diabetes carried fewer insertions and had more deletions at their VDJ junctions.

The isolated RNA, all of it, was reverse transcribed, so expressed TCRB transcripts were what got sequenced. Using immunoSEQ multiplex PCR, the repertoire was profiled, and TCRdb retains in-frame clones only, with some absent. Altogether some 330,000 clones are present, roughly an eighth being singletons, with the ten largest covering approximately 0.01%. This TCR was recovered from a woman in her late teens or twenties with type 1 diabetes. The chain has TRBV5-1 and TRBJ2-7; TRBD2 matches at 9 bases. Sequencing was done on a sample of naive CD4+ T cells from blood. CDR3 sequence (DNA): TGCGCCAGCAGCTTAAGTGCGGGAGGGCCGTACGAGCAGTACTTC. This gives the protein CASSLSAGGPYEQYF. Supplemented by reference TRBV5-1 and TRBJ2-7, the full variable domain reads KAGVTQTPRYLIKTRGQQVTLSCSPISGHRSVSWYQQTPGQGLQFLFEYFSETQRNKGNFPGRFSGRQFSNSRSEMNVSTLELGDSALYLCASSLSAGGPYEQYFGPGTRLTVT.